This TCR beta chain emerged from a study of blood T cell repertoires in COVID-19. On the study more broadly: Donors in the United States, Italy and Spain gave samples during acute or convalescent COVID-19.

Two negative PCRs, clearance, or symptom resolution were required of recovered Cohort 3 donors. V was pared by 2 bases and J by 4 bases, with 9 bases between. The germline V gene has CDR1 SGHNT and CDR2 YYREEE (reference sequence). The length of the CDR3 is 13 residues. Sequencing was performed with immunoSEQ multiplex PCR; in TCRdb, only in-frame clones are kept and a portion is missing. The sample yields a few hundred thousand clones, less than 90% seen once. The receptor comes from a woman aged 45-60 years who had recovered from COVID-19. The V call is TRBV5-4, the J call TRBJ1-2; D might be TRBD1 (5 bases). Material: PBMCs or T cells enriched from blood (not recorded which). CDR3 in amino acids: CASSFSQGYGYTF. In nucleotides, the CDR3 is TGTGCCAGCAGCTTCTCCCAGGGCTATGGCTACACCTTC.